The clone carrying this T cell receptor (beta chain) was seen only a few times. This entry belongs to a study of OX40 agonist ivuxolimab in advanced cancers. The V gene lost 0 bases and the J gene lost 3 bases, with 12 bases spanning the gap. This CDR3 spans 15 amino acids. Germline CDR1 and CDR2: SGHNT and YYREEE (reference sequence). TCRdb's copy holds only in-frame clones and misses some; the assay was immunoSEQ multiplex PCR. The sample records more than 9,000 clones, just under 80% being singletons. This chain joins TRBV5-4 and TRBJ1-1; D gene unclear. This receptor was obtained from an adult with an advanced solid tumor such as melanoma, head and neck, liver or kidney cancer. The sample in question was CD4+ or CD8+ T cells sorted from blood, obtained in a trial of the OX40 agonist ivuxolimab. DNA of the CDR3: TGTGCCAGCAGCTTGGGACCTTGGACCGACACTGAAGCTTTCTTT. This translates into CASSLGPWTDTEAFF.